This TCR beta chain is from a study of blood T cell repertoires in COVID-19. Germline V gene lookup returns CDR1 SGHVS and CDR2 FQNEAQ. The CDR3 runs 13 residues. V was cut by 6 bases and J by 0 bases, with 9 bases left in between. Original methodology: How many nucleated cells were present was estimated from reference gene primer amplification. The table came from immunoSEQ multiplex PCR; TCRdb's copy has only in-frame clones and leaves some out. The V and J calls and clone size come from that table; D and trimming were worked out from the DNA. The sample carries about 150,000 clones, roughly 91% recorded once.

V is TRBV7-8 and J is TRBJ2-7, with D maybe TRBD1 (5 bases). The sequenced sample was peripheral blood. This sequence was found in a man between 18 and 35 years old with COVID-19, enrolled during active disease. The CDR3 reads CASRTTVSYEQYF. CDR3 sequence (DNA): TGTGCCAGCAGGACGACAGTCTCCTACGAGCAGTACTTC.